The T cell receptor (beta chain) under discussion was sequenced for a study of T cells after yellow fever vaccination (dated by TCRdb to about 2019). Background for the entire study: The SMART-Seq v4 Ultra Low Input RNA kit was used to prepare libraries from fractions with low cell numbers. Blood was collected at multiple timepoints before and after primary and secondary immunization, and bulk PBMC replicates and cell subsets were isolated. To follow T-cell clones before and after both primary and booster YFV17D yellow fever vaccination, bulk TCR alpha and beta repertoires underwent longitudinal sequencing. Two healthy male donors, one aged 18 to 30 and one aged 30 to 40 years, made up the cohort. The study at large found these results: Compared with the primary T-cell response, the secondary T-cell response was weaker but faster, peaking on day 5 rather than day 15. Because the study included only two donors, the extent to which the findings can be generalized is limited. A small share of clonotypes occurred in both CD4 and CD8 compartments, likely arising from convergent recombination. FACS-sorted repertoires could contain abundant contaminating clonotypes from the bulk population, so computational filtering was required. Most clones expanded after primary vaccination were re-detected after the booster (around 96% of CD4 and approximately 88% of CD8), suggesting broad memory maintenance.

TCR cDNA was made using 5'RACE template switching, a step that added a universal primer site and unique molecular identifiers. Priming of cDNA synthesis was performed from both the TCR alpha and TCR beta constant segments. Library amplification used two PCR steps, and the second PCR step added sample barcodes and sequencing adapters. Sequencing of libraries was done on Illumina HiSeq 2500 (2x100 bp) or NovaSeq (2x150 bp). Under the source paper's analysis protocol: Demultiplexing of reads and collapsing into UMI consensus sequences were performed with MIGEC, and V(D)J alignment was carried out with MiXCR. Using edgeR on replicate PBMC samples, clonotypes were called vaccine-responding if FDR was below 0.01 and the log2 fold change was above 5 up to day 15. CD4 or CD8 identity was assigned to each bulk clonotype according to whether the clonotype was present at higher abundance in the sequenced CD4 repertoire or the sequenced CD8 repertoire. The public sequencing data were trimmed at Q25 with fastp and processed into clonotypes with MiXCR by TCRdb, which kept only in-frame beta chains. Rows with one shared CDR3 protein collapse into an entry with the most common genes and DNA. The V and J calls and clone size are TCRdb's, not the authors'. In all, the sample holds around 590,000 distinct CDR3 sequences, and 9% to 15% of those were seen once. About 15% of the sample goes to the ten largest clones.

The CDR3, from cysteine to phenylalanine, totals 15 residues. Just the 45-base CDR3 DNA is kept, in frame starting at base 1. The germline V gene (reference sequence) specifies LNHDA as CDR1 and SQIVND as CDR2. The V end loses 1 base and the J end loses 3 bases, and a stretch of 13 bases separates them. Taken with the paper, the label for treatment or condition translates to: live attenuated yellow fever vaccine strain. At every blood-draw timepoint, two biological replicates of bulk PBMCs were collected. PBMCs were isolated from peripheral blood using a standard Ficoll-Paque protocol. TriZol was used to extract RNA from bulk PBMCs, CD4 and CD8 fractions, and dextramer-positive and dextramer-negative fractions. With regard to this clonotype: This receptor's antigen is unknown. Base-call qualities are not available, and no considerably larger clone is one nucleotide away.

The sequence was collected from a man aged 25 to 40 who received the YFV17D yellow fever vaccine. The sequenced sample was PBMCs, obtained on the day of the yellow fever booster vaccination. The chain links TRBV19 with TRBJ2-7; the best D guess is TRBD2, with 7 bases matching. The CDR3 reads CASSIVSGGGYEQYF. The nucleotide sequence reads TGTGCCAGTAGTATAGTTTCGGGGGGCGGCTACGAGCAGTACTTC.